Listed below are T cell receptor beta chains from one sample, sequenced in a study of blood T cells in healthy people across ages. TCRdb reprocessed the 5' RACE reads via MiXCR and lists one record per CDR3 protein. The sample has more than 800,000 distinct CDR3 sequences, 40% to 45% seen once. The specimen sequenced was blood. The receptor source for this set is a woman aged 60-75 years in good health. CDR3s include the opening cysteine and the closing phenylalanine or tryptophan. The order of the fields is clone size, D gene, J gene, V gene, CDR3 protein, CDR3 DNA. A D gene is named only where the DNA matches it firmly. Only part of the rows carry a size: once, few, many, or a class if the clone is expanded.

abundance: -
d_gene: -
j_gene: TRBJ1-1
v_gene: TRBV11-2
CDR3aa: CASSFFRGSNTEAFF
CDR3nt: TGTGCCAGCAGCTTCTTCCGGGGGTCGAACACTGAAGCTTTCTTT

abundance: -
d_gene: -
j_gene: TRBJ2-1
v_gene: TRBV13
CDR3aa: CASSGPSAIDSSYNEQFF
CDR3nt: TGTGCCAGCAGCGGTCCTAGCGCCATCGATAGCTCCTACAATGAGCAGTTCTTC

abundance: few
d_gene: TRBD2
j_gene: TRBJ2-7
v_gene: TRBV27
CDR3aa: CASSSIGTSGSPYEQYF
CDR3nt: TGTGCCAGCAGTTCAATAGGGACTAGCGGGTCCCCCTACGAGCAGTACTTC

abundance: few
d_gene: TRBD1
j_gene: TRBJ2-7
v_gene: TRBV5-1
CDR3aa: CASSPTGMDEQYF
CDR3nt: TGCGCCAGCAGCCCGACAGGGATGGACGAGCAGTACTTC

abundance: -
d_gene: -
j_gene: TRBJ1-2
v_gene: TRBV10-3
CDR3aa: CAISEIGQLDSNYGYTF
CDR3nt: TGTGCCATCAGTGAAATAGGACAGCTTGATTCTAACTATGGCTACACCTTC

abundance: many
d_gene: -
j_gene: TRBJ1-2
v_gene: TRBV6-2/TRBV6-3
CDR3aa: CASSYSISNGYTF
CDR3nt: TGTGCCAGCAGTTACTCGATCAGTAATGGCTACACCTTC

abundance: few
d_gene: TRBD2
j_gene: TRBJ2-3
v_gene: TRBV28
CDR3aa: CATRAGGIADTQYF
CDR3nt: TGTGCCACCCGGGCGGGAGGTATTGCAGATACGCAGTATTTT

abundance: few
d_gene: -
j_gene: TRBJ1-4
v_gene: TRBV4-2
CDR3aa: CASSQEGIGGKLFF
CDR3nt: TGTGCCAGCAGCCAAGAGGGCATCGGCGGAAAACTGTTTTTT

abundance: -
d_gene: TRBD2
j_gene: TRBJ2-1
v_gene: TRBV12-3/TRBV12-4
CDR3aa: CASSAIGEGVRNEQFF
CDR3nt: TGTGCCAGCAGTGCTATAGGGGAGGGAGTAAGGAATGAGCAGTTCTTC

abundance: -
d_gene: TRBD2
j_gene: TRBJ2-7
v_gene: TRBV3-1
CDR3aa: CASSQDTSVSSYNEQYF
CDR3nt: TGTGCCAGCAGCCAAGACACTAGCGTCAGCTCCTACAATGAGCAGTACTTC

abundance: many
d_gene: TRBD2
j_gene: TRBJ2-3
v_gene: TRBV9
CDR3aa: CASSVGGTSDYTQYF
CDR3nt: TGTGCCAGCAGCGTAGGGGGGACTAGCGACTATACGCAGTATTTT

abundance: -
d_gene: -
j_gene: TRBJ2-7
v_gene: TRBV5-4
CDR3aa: CAIRLDWDSYEQYF
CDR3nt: TGTGCCATCCGTCTGGACTGGGATTCCTACGAGCAGTACTTC

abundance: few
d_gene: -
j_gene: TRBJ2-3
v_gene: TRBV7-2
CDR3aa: CASSPRGAGTDTQYF
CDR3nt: TGTGCCAGCAGCCCCAGGGGGGCGGGCACAGATACGCAGTATTTT

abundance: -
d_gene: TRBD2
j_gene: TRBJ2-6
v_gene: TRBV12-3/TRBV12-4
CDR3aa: CASGALAGASVLTF
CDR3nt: TGTGCCAGCGGGGCCCTAGCGGGAGCCAGCGTCCTGACTTTC

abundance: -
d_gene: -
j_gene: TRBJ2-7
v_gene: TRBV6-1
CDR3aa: CASSEARVSYEQYF
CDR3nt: TGTGCCAGCAGTGAAGCGCGGGTATCCTACGAGCAGTACTTC

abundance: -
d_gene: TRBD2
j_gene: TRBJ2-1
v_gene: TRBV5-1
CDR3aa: CASSRTSGRANEQFF
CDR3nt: TGCGCCAGCAGCCGGACTAGCGGGAGAGCCAATGAGCAGTTCTTC

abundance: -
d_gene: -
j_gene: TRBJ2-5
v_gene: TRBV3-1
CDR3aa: CASSGGLRSEQYF
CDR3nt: TGTGCCAGCAGCGGCGGCTTGAGGAGTGAGCAGTACTTC

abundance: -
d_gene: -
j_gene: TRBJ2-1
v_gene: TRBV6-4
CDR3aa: CASSLEGGSAYNEQFF
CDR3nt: TGTGCCAGCAGCCTTGAGGGTGGATCGGCGTACAATGAGCAGTTCTTC

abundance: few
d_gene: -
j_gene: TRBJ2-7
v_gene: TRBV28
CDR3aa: CASSWVGYEQYF
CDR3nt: TGTGCCAGCAGTTGGGTGGGTTACGAGCAGTACTTC

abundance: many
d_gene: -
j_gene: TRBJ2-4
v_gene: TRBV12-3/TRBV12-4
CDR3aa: CASSKRDTRQGRGIQYF
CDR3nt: TGTGCCAGCAGTAAAAGGGACACGCGACAGGGGAGGGGGATTCAGTACTTC

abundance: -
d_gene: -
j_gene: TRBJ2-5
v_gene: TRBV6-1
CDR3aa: CASSEWKGKGRETQYF
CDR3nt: TGTGCCAGCAGTGAATGGAAGGGGAAGGGCCGAGAGACCCAGTACTTC

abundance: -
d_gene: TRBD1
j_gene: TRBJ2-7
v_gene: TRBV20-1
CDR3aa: CSAKTGASSYNEQYF
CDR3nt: TGCAGTGCTAAGACAGGGGCGAGCTCCTACAATGAGCAGTACTTC

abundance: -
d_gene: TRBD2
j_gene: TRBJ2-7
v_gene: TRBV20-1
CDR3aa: CSARDWTRSSYEQYF
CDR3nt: TGCAGTGCTAGAGACTGGACTAGGAGCTCCTACGAGCAGTACTTC

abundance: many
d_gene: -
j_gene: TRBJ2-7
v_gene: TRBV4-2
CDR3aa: CASSQVTGSEQYF
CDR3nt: TGTGCCAGCAGCCAAGTCACGGGTTCCGAGCAGTACTTC

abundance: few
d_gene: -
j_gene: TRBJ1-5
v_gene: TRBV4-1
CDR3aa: CASSQGGGTQPQHF
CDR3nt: TGCGCCAGCAGCCAAGGTGGAGGGACCCAGCCCCAGCATTTT

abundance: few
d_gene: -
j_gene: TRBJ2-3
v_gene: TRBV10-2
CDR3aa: CASSDSRATDTQYF
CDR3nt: TGCGCCAGCAGTGACTCAAGGGCCACAGATACGCAGTATTTT

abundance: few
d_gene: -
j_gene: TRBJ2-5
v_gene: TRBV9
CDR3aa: CASSATQGKETQYF
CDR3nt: TGTGCCAGCAGCGCTACTCAGGGGAAGGAGACCCAGTACTTC

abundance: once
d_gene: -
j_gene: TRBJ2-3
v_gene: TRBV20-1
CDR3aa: CSARVLAIGDTQYF
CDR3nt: TGCAGTGCTAGAGTTTTAGCGATTGGAGATACGCAGTATTTT

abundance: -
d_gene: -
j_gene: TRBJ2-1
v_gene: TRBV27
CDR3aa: CASSLSVYGEQFF
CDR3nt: TGTGCCAGCAGTTTATCGGTGTATGGTGAGCAGTTCTTC

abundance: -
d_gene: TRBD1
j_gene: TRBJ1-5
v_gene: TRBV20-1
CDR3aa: CSASSGQGNQPQHF
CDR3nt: TGCAGTGCTAGTTCGGGACAGGGAAATCAGCCCCAGCATTTT

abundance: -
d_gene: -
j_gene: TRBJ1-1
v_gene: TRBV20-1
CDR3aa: CSAKSIRGINTEAFF
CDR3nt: TGCAGTGCTAAAAGCATTAGGGGGATAAACACTGAAGCTTTCTTT

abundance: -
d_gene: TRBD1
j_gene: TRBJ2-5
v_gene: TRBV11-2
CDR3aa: CASSHGTGRLQETQYF
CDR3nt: TGTGCCAGCAGCCATGGGACAGGGAGGCTCCAAGAGACCCAGTACTTC

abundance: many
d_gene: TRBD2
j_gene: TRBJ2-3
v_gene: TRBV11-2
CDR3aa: CASSTGTSGGYTDTQYF
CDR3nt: TGTGCCAGCAGCACCGGGACTAGCGGGGGGTACACAGATACGCAGTATTTT

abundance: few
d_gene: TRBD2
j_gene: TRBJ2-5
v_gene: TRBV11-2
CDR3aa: CASSLAVVSGRNQETQYF
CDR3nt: TGTGCCAGCAGCTTAGCTGTTGTTAGCGGGAGGAACCAAGAGACCCAGTACTTC

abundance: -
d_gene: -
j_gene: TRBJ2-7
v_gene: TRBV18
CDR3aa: CASSPRENEQYF
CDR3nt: TGTGCCAGCTCACCACGGGAGAACGAGCAGTACTTC

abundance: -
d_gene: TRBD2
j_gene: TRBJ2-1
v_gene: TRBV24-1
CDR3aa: CATRAREGFEQFF
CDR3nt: TGTGCCACCAGGGCTCGGGAGGGGTTTGAGCAGTTCTTC

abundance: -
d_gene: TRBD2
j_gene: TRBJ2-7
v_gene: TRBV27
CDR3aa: CASSSPTTSGSQNEQYF
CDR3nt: TGTGCCAGTTCCTCCCCGACGACTAGCGGGAGTCAGAACGAGCAGTACTTC

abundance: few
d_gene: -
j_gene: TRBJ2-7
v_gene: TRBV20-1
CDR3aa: CSARVSSYEQYF
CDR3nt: TGCAGTGCTAGAGTTAGCAGCTACGAGCAGTACTTC

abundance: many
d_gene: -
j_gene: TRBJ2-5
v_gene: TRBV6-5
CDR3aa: CASSSPRESETQYF
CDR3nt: TGTGCCAGCAGTTCGCCTCGGGAAAGTGAGACCCAGTACTTC

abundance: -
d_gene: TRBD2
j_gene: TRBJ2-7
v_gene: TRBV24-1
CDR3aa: CATSGRGLSGSSYNEQYF
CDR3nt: TGTGCCACCAGTGGAAGGGGCCTTAGCGGGAGCTCCTACAATGAGCAGTACTTC

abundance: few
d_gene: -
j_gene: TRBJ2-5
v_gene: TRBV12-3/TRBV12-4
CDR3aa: CASSSLGGGKTQYF
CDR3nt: TGTGCCAGCAGTTCCCTCGGTGGAGGAAAGACCCAGTACTTC

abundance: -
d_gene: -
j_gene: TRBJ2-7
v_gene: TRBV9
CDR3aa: CASSVGTPTAEQYF
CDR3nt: TGTGCCAGCAGCGTCGGGACCCCGACTGCGGAGCAGTACTTC

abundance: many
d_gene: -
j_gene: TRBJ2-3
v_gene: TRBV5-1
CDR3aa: CASSLETDTQYF
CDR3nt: TGCGCCAGCAGCTTGGAGACAGATACGCAGTATTTT

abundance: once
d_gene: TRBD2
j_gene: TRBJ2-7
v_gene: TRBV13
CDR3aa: CASSNQRGRHYEQYF
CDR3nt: TGTGCCAGCAGCAACCAGCGGGGAAGGCACTACGAGCAGTACTTC

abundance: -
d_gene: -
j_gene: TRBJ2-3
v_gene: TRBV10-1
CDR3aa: CASSDRRGPSTDTQYF
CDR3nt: TGCGCCAGCAGTGATCGGCGCGGACCTAGCACAGATACGCAGTATTTT

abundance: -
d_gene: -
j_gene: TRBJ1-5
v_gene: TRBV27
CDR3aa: CASSLVFDGRDQPQHF
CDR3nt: TGTGCCAGCAGTTTAGTGTTTGACGGGCGAGATCAGCCCCAGCATTTT

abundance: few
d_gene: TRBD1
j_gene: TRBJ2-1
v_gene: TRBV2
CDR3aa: CASSDRTGDNEQFF
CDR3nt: TGTGCCAGCAGTGATAGGACAGGGGACAATGAGCAGTTCTTC

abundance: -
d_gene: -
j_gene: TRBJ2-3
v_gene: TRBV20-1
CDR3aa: CSATKTVVMADTQYF
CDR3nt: TGCAGTGCCACAAAAACGGTAGTTATGGCAGATACGCAGTATTTT

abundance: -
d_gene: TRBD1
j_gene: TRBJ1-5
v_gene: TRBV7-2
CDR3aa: CASSLAKWTGNSNQPQHF
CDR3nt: TGTGCCAGCAGCTTGGCTAAGTGGACAGGGAATAGCAATCAGCCCCAGCATTTT

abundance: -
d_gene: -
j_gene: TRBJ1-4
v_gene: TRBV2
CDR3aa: CASTDNPNEKLFF
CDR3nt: TGTGCCAGCACGGACAATCCTAATGAAAAACTGTTTTTT

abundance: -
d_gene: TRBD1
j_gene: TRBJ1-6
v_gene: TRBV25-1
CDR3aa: CASTQGARSPLHF
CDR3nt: TGTGCCAGCACTCAGGGGGCTCGTTCACCCCTCCACTTT